The 9 T cell receptor beta chains listed next were all sequenced from one sample in a study of cytomegalovirus exposure and HLA in healthy donors. It was with 60 Vbeta and 13 Jbeta primers that the PCR ran. TCRdb's copy holds only in-frame clones and misses some; the assay was immunoSEQ multiplex PCR. The sample lists some 140,000 clones, about 70% occurring once. The sample consisted of PBMCs. The receptors were gathered from a woman between 40 and 55 years old in good health and CMV-seronegative.

This clone was found a few times. The V gene is TRBV4-2, the J gene TRBJ1-4, with TRBD1 matching 7 bases. The germline V gene has CDR1 LGHNA and CDR2 YNFKEQ. V lost 1 base to trimming and J lost 5 bases; unmatched junction nucleotides: 7. The CDR3 contains 16 residues. Here the CDR3 reads CASSQAPGTANEKLFF. DNA of the CDR3: TGTGCCAGCAGCCAAGCCCCCGGGACAGCCAATGAAAAACTGTTTTTT.

The chain has TRBV18 and TRBJ2-6; D possibly corresponds to TRBD1 (6 bases). Germline-derived CDR1 and CDR2 are KGHSH and LQKENI. The CDR3 covers 16 residues. Trimming cost V 4 bases and J 1 base, with 11 bases left between them. DNA of the CDR3: TGTGCCAGCTCACTCACAGGGCAGTCTGGGGCCAACGTCCTGACTTTC. This codes for CASSLTGQSGANVLTF.

The chain joins TRBV6-1 to TRBJ2-3, with 14 bases aligning to TRBD2. Germline loops: CDR1 MNHNS, CDR2 SASEGT. The CDR3 spans 15 residues. V lost 4 bases and J lost 4; bases outside the gene matches: 1. CDR3 in DNA: TGTGCCAGCAGTGCGACTAGCGGGGGGGCAGATACGCAGTATTTT. Translated, it gives CASSATSGGADTQYF.

This clone came up a few times. The rearrangement joins TRBV4-1 to TRBJ1-4; D call uncertain. The CDR3 is 15 amino acids. Germline CDR1 and CDR2: MGHRA and YSYEKL. Trimming left V 1 base short and J 4 bases short, with 10 bases between. In DNA form, the CDR3 reads TGCGCCAGCAGCCAAGTCATCAGTGTTAATGAAAAACTGTTTTTT. It translates to CASSQVISVNEKLFF.

The rearrangement uses TRBV10-3 and TRBJ1-5; no firm D call. The CDR3 totals 13 residues. The V gene's germline CDR1 is ENHRY and CDR2 SYGVKD. Written as DNA, the CDR3 is TGTGCTTGTGGCAGTACTAGCAATCAGCCCCAGCATTTT. Translation gives CACGSTSNQPQHF.

This clone was observed a handful of times. The chain joins TRBV2 to TRBJ1-2, with D maybe TRBD1 (6 bases). Germline loops: CDR1 SNHLY, CDR2 FYNNEI. CDR3 size: 13 residues. V lost 5 bases, J lost 2 bases, and 9 bases lay in between. CDR3 amino acids: CASSLGQNYGYTF. The DNA of the CDR3 is TGTGCCAGCAGTTTAGGACAGAACTATGGCTACACCTTC.

This chain connects TRBV10-2 to TRBJ1-2; maybe TRBD1 (6 bases). CDR1 and CDR2 from the germline V gene are WSHSY and SAAADI. V was cut by 3 bases and J by 2 bases, with 7 bases left in between. The CDR3 length is 13 residues. DNA for the CDR3: TGCGCCAGCAGTGAAGGGACAAACTATGGCTACACCTTC. It is translated as CASSEGTNYGYTF.

The chain carries TRBV13 and TRBJ2-3; 10 bases are a match to TRBD2. The CDR3 spans 16 residues. J lost 6 bases, V lost 6 bases, and 12 bases had no gene match. Germline CDR1 is PRHDT and CDR2 is FYEKMQ (reference sequence). CDR3 sequence: CASSSFTSGEGDTQYF. The CDR3 DNA sequence: TGTGCCAGCAGTTCCTTTACTAGCGGGGAAGGGGATACGCAGTATTTT.

This chain links TRBV14 with TRBJ2-1, with D possibly matching TRBD1 (6 bases). With 0 bases removed from V and 0 bases from J, the gap between germline ends came to 18 bases. CDR1 SGHDN and CDR2 FVKESK come from the germline V gene. CDR3 length: 19 residues. CDR3 amino acids: CASSQDRSDRHSSYNEQFF. The CDR3 nucleotides are TGTGCCAGCAGCCAAGATCGGTCCGACAGGCATAGCTCCTACAATGAGCAGTTCTTC.